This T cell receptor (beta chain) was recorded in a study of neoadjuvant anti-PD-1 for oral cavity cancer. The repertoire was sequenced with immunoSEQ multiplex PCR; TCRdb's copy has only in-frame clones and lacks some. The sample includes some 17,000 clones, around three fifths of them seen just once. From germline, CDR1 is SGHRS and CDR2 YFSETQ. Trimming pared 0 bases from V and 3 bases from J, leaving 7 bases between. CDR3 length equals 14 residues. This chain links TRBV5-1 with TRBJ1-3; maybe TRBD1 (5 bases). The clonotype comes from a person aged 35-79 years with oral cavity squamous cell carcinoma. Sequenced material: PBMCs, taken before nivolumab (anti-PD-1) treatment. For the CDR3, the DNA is TGCGCCAGCAGCTTGGGGGACCTTGGAAACACCATATATTTT. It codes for CASSLGDLGNTIYF.